This T cell receptor beta chain was identified in a study of blood T cells in healthy people across ages. Primed by a sample-barcoded 5' primer and a J-beta primer mix, a second PCR proceeded for about 7 to 11 cycles. TCRdb independently ran MiXCR on the 5' RACE reads; one entry per CDR3 protein. The sample contains hundreds of thousands of distinct CDR3 sequences, 44% of which appear only once. V was shortened by 5 bases and J by 2 bases, with 13 bases between the two germline ends. This CDR3 is built from 15 residues. This clonotype was picked up a small number of times. Sequencing used blood. The genes are TRBV12-3 or TRBV12-4 and TRBJ1-5; D possibly corresponds to TRBD1 (6 bases). The TCR originated in a man aged 60-69 years in good health. CDR3 nucleotides: TGTGCCAGCAGTAGACAGGAGACCGGCAATCAGCCCCAGCATTTT. Translated: CASSRQETGNQPQHF.